The rows below give T cell receptor beta chains drawn from one sample of a study of PD-1 blockade in classical Hodgkin lymphoma. Method: immunoSEQ multiplex PCR; TCRdb's copy keeps in-frame clones and lacks some. Among about 21,000 clones, around four fifths were seen once, and the ten largest hold approximately 1.3%. Sequenced sample: CD4+ T cells from blood. The receptors shown here come from a human donor with classical Hodgkin lymphoma. The CDR3 runs from the conserved cysteine through the conserved F or W. A D gene is named only where the DNA matches it firmly. Clone size appears in some rows only: once, few, many, or a class for an expanded clone.

d_call	cdr3_length	v_call	j_call	clone_size	cdr3_nt	cdr3_aa
TRBD1	12	TRBV29-1	TRBJ2-7	-	TGCAGCGTTGCGGACAGGGGCTACGAGCAGTACTTC	CSVADRGYEQYF
-	13	TRBV27	TRBJ1-1	-	TGTGCCAGGGTTGGAGAAGCAAACACTGAAGCTTTCTTT	CARVGEANTEAFF
TRBD2	16	TRBV2	TRBJ2-1	-	TGTGCCAGCAGTGGGACTAGCTTCGTGAACTACAATGAGCAGTTCTTC	CASSGTSFVNYNEQFF
-	16	TRBV5-1	TRBJ2-5	-	TGCGCCAGCAGCTTGGGGGAGGCGGGGATCCAAGAGACCCAGTACTTC	CASSLGEAGIQETQYF
-	12	TRBV10-3	TRBJ1-1	-	TGTGCCATCAGTGCGCGAGGAACTGAAGCTTTCTTT	CAISARGTEAFF
TRBD2	15	TRBV5-1	TRBJ2-1	-	TGCGCCAGCAGCTTGGTTGCGGGAGGGTTATCCGAGCAGTTCTTC	CASSLVAGGLSEQFF
-	15	TRBV6-1	TRBJ1-1	-	TGTGCCAGCAGTCCCACCGGGACAACGAACACTGAAGCTTTCTTT	CASSPTGTTNTEAFF
-	11	TRBV5-6	TRBJ1-2	few	TGTGCCAGCAGCACCTACTATGGCTACACCTTC	CASSTYYGYTF
-	12	TRBV23-1	TRBJ1-5	-	TGCGCCAGCAGTTACCACCTTCAGCCCCAGCATTTT	CASSYHLQPQHF
-	13	TRBV2	TRBJ2-7	-	TGTGCCAGCACCGGGACGGCGGCCTACGAGCAGTACTTC	CASTGTAAYEQYF
-	13	TRBV2	TRBJ2-2	-	TGTGCCAGCCGTGGGACAACAACCGGGGAGCTGTTTTTT	CASRGTTTGELFF
TRBD2	15	TRBV9	TRBJ2-3	-	TGTGCCAGCAGCGTAGAATTAGCGGGAACAGCTACGCAGTATTTT	CASSVELAGTATQYF
-	14	TRBV5-4	TRBJ1-4	-	TGTGCCAGCAGCTTTCCGGGAGTTAATGAAAAACTGTTTTTT	CASSFPGVNEKLFF
TRBD1	15	TRBV6-5	TRBJ1-1	-	TGTGCCAGCAGTTACGGACAGGGTTTCGAGACTGAAGCTTTCTTT	CASSYGQGFETEAFF
TRBD1	14	TRBV19	TRBJ1-6	-	TGTGCCAGTAGACGGGACAGGGGTAATTCACCCCTCCACTTT	CASRRDRGNSPLHF
-	13	TRBV2	TRBJ2-1	-	TGTGCCAGCAGTGAAGTCAGATTCAATGAGCAGTTCTTC	CASSEVRFNEQFF
-	16	TRBV25-1	TRBJ2-7	-	TGTGCCAGCAGTGAATGCTCCCGTGGGACCGATTACGAGCAGTACTTC	CASSECSRGTDYEQYF
-	15	TRBV10-3	TRBJ2-1	-	TGTGCCATCAGTGAAGGGCTACCAAGTGGCAATGAGCAGTTCTTC	CAISEGLPSGNEQFF
-	15	TRBV5-1	TRBJ1-2	-	TGCGCCAGCAGCTCACAAGTGGGACGGGGCTATGGCTACACCTTC	CASSSQVGRGYGYTF
TRBD1	12	TRBV2	TRBJ1-1	-	TGTGCCAGCACCTCGATGATTAGGGGGCCTACCTTT	CASTSMIRGPTF
-	14	TRBV9	TRBJ1-5	-	TGTGCCAGCTCGCGGGCCCCCTCGAATCAGCCCCAGCATTTT	CASSRAPSNQPQHF
-	16	TRBV18	TRBJ2-3	once	TGTGCCAGCTCAACTTATTCCGGTATTGGAACAGATACGCAGTATTTT	CASSTYSGIGTDTQYF
TRBD1	16	TRBV19	TRBJ2-7	-	TGTGCCAGTAGTACTCCCCAGGGGGCTCTTTCCTACGAGCAGTACTTC	CASSTPQGALSYEQYF
TRBD1	19	TRBV16	TRBJ1-1	once	TGTGCCAGCAGCCTATCGGGGATGCTACCGGGACAGGCAAACACTGAAGCTTTCTTT	CASSLSGMLPGQANTEAFF
-	15	TRBV28	TRBJ2-5	once	TGTGCCAGCAGTTCCTCCCCAGGGGGAGGGGAGACCCAGTACTTC	CASSSSPGGGETQYF
-	13	TRBV5-1	TRBJ1-1	once	TGCGCCAGCAGCTTGGGTGGGGGCACTGAAGCTTTCTTT	CASSLGGGTEAFF
TRBD1	13	TRBV29-1	TRBJ2-5	-	TGCAGCTTTGGACAGGGTATAGGAGAGACCCAGTACTTC	CSFGQGIGETQYF
-	14	TRBV19	TRBJ2-5	few	TGTGCCAGTAGTATCCCCGGGATCTCGGAGACCCAGTACTTC	CASSIPGISETQYF
TRBD2	16	TRBV28	TRBJ2-5	-	TGTGCCAGCAGTTCTCCACCCGGGACTAACCAAGAGACCCAGTACTTC	CASSSPPGTNQETQYF
TRBD1	16	TRBV5-1	TRBJ2-6	-	TGCGCCAGCAGCTCGACAGGGGGAAGTGGGGCCAACGTCCTGACTTTC	CASSSTGGSGANVLTF
-	12	TRBV11-2	TRBJ2-7	-	TGTGCCAGCAGCCACACCCGGGCCCCACGGTACTTC	CASSHTRAPRYF
-	17	TRBV4-1	TRBJ2-7	once	TGCGCCAGCAGCCCGAGACTCGACGGAATAAAAACCTACGAGCAGTACTTC	CASSPRLDGIKTYEQYF
TRBD2	16	TRBV5-1	TRBJ2-3	-	TGCGCCAGCAGCTCCATAGCGGGAGGGCCTACAGATACGCAGTATTTT	CASSSIAGGPTDTQYF
TRBD1	15	TRBV18	TRBJ2-7	-	TGTGCCAGCTCGCGGGACAGGGGAGCAATCTACGAGCAGTACTTC	CASSRDRGAIYEQYF
TRBD2	16	TRBV19	TRBJ2-2	-	TGTGCCAGTAGTATGTTATCGGGAGGGGGCACCGGGGAGCTGTTTTTT	CASSMLSGGGTGELFF
-	14	TRBV5-4	TRBJ2-7	-	TGTGCCAGCAGCTTGGAAGGACCCCTCGGGGAGCAGTACTTC	CASSLEGPLGEQYF
TRBD2	14	TRBV6-5	TRBJ2-1	-	TGTGCCAGCGCGACTAGCGGGACTTACAATGAGCAGTTCTTC	CASATSGTYNEQFF
-	17	TRBV11-2	TRBJ2-3	-	TGTGCCAGCAGCCCTGCCCCCACTAGCAGCCCCACAGATACGCAGTATTTT	CASSPAPTSSPTDTQYF
-	14	TRBV7-7	TRBJ2-7	-	TGTGCTAGCAGCTTAGGACGGTTCTCCTACGAGCAGTACTTC	CASSLGRFSYEQYF
-	14	TRBV19	TRBJ1-3	-	TGTGCCAGTAGTATAACGAGCTCTGGAAACACCATATATTTT	CASSITSSGNTIYF
TRBD1	15	TRBV28	TRBJ1-2	-	TGTGCCAGCAAGGGGGGCAGGGGGCTGGTCTATGGCTACACCTTC	CASKGGRGLVYGYTF
-	14	TRBV6-5	TRBJ2-2	once	TGTGCCAGCAGTTTCGGAGATACAACCGGGGAGCTGTTTTTT	CASSFGDTTGELFF
TRBD1	14	TRBV13	TRBJ1-3	few	TGTGCCAGCAGCTTTACAGGGGCTGGAAACACCATATATTTT	CASSFTGAGNTIYF
-	11	TRBV6-6	TRBJ1-3	-	TGTGCCAGCAATCCCGGAAACACCATATATTTT	CASNPGNTIYF
-	15	TRBV6-5	TRBJ1-2	-	TGTGCCAGCAGTTACTCCGTGGCGGGGGAGTATGGCTACACCTTC	CASSYSVAGEYGYTF
TRBD2	15	TRBV5-6	TRBJ2-7	once	TGTGCCAGCAGCTCCCTACTAGCGGGAGGGTACGAGCAGTACTTC	CASSSLLAGGYEQYF
-	15	TRBV19	TRBJ1-1	once	TGTGCCAGTAGTATAGTGGTGGACTCCGGAGGACGAGCTTTCTTT	CASSIVVDSGGRAFF
TRBD1	14	TRBV7-9	TRBJ1-4	-	TGTGCCAGCAGCTTAGACAGGGGGCATGAAAAACTGTTTTTT	CASSLDRGHEKLFF
-	13	TRBV27	TRBJ2-7	-	TGTGCCAGCGGGAGCGCGTCCTACTACGAGCAGTACTTC	CASGSASYYEQYF
-	12	TRBV5-4	TRBJ1-4	-	TGTGCCAGCAGCTTGGGTACCGAAAAACTGTTTTTT	CASSLGTEKLFF
TRBD2	16	TRBV5-1	TRBJ2-1	-	TGCGCCAGCAGCTTAGTCTCGGGAGGGGGGTACAATGAGCAGTTCTTC	CASSLVSGGGYNEQFF